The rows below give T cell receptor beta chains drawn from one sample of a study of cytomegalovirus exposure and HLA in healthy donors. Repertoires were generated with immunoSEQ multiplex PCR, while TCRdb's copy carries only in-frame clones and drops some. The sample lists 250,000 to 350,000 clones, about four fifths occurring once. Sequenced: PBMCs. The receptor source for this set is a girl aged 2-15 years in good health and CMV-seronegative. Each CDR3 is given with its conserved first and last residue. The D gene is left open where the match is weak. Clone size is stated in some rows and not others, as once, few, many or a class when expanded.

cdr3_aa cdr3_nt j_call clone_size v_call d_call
CASTNRGSGGFGEQYF TGTGCCAGCACAAATCGGGGTAGCGGGGGATTTGGCGAGCAGTACTTC TRBJ2-7 NA TRBV2 TRBD2
CASSRDRLAYEQYF TGTGCCAGCAGCCGAGACAGGCTAGCTTACGAGCAGTACTTC TRBJ2-7 NA TRBV14 NA
CASSFISRAGELFF TGTGCCAGCAGTTTTATAAGTCGGGCCGGGGAGCTGTTTTTT TRBJ2-2 NA TRBV28 NA
CASSTSYRPDPYEQYF TGTGCCAGCAGCACCTCTTACAGGCCCGACCCTTACGAGCAGTACTTC TRBJ2-7 NA TRBV14 NA
CSVYPQNSYEQYF TGCAGCGTTTACCCCCAGAACTCCTACGAGCAGTACTTC TRBJ2-7 NA TRBV29-1 NA
CATSRPSQGSAYNEQFF TGTGCCACCAGCAGACCGTCCCAGGGTAGTGCCTACAATGAGCAGTTCTTC TRBJ2-1 once TRBV15 NA
CASSVGSRVFGGTDTQYF TGTGCCAGCAGCGTAGGGTCTAGGGTATTCGGGGGCACAGATACGCAGTATTTT TRBJ2-3 few TRBV9 NA
CASQGMDQPQHF TGTGCCAGCCAGGGAATGGATCAGCCCCAGCATTTT TRBJ1-5 NA TRBV6-1 NA
CASSLWDYVTDTQYF TGTGCCAGCAGTTTATGGGACTACGTGACAGATACGCAGTATTTT TRBJ2-3 NA TRBV28 NA
CASSLSEDTEAFF TGTGCCAGCAGCTTATCAGAGGACACTGAAGCTTTCTTT TRBJ1-1 NA TRBV7-3 NA
CASSSRQGVYGYTF TGCGCCAGCAGCTCACGACAGGGGGTCTATGGCTACACCTTC TRBJ1-2 once TRBV5-1 TRBD1
CASSQVSAGEADTQYF TGTGCCAGCAGCCAAGTTTCAGCGGGAGAGGCGGATACGCAGTATTTT TRBJ2-3 NA TRBV4-2 TRBD2
CASSLAPGQGETGELFF TGTGCCAGCAGCTTGGCCCCGGGACAGGGGGAAACCGGGGAGCTGTTTTTT TRBJ2-2 NA TRBV5-5 TRBD1
CASTQGAYEQYF TGTGCCAGCACCCAGGGGGCCTACGAGCAGTACTTC TRBJ2-7 NA TRBV6-6 TRBD1
CSVRTAGVLAGEYF TGCAGCGTTAGAACTGCAGGGGTACTAGCGGGAGAGTACTTC TRBJ2-4 once TRBV29-1 TRBD2
CASSWTGATGELFF TGTGCCAGCAGCTGGACAGGGGCGACCGGGGAGCTGTTTTTT TRBJ2-2 NA TRBV5-6 TRBD1
CASSPTQQGPGEKLFF TGTGCCAGCTCACCTACTCAACAGGGGCCGGGAGAAAAACTGTTTTTT TRBJ1-4 NA TRBV18 TRBD1
CASSRGGSNSYEQYF TGTGCCAGCTCACGGGGCGGTTCTAACTCCTACGAGCAGTACTTC TRBJ2-7 NA TRBV18 NA
CAWIPGQGLSNEQFF TGTGCCTGGATTCCAGGACAGGGGCTTTCAAATGAGCAGTTCTTC TRBJ2-1 once TRBV30 TRBD1
CSGTGANSYEQYF TGCAGCGGGACAGGGGCGAACTCCTACGAGCAGTACTTC TRBJ2-7 medium-sized TRBV29-1 TRBD1
CASSGTGQGNYGYTF TGTGCCAGCAGTGGAACAGGGCAGGGTAACTATGGCTACACCTTC TRBJ1-2 once TRBV6-1 NA
CASSKAQVSYEQYF TGTGCCAGCAGCAAAGCTCAGGTCTCCTACGAGCAGTACTTC TRBJ2-7 NA TRBV21-1 NA
CASSLAGGSSEQYF TGTGCCAGCAGCTTAGCGGGAGGGTCCTCCGAGCAGTACTTC TRBJ2-7 NA TRBV7-3 TRBD2
CASSVSGRAYEQYF TGTGCCAGCAGCGTAAGCGGGAGGGCTTACGAGCAGTACTTC TRBJ2-7 NA TRBV5-5 TRBD2